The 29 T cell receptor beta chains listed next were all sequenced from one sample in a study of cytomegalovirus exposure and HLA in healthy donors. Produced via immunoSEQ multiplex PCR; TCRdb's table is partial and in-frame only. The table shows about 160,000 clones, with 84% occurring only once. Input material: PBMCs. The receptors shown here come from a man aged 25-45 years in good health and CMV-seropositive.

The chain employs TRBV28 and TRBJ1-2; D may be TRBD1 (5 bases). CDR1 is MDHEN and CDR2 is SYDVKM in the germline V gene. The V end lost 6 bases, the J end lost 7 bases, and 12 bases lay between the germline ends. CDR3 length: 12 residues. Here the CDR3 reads CASSSGSAGYTF. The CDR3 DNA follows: TGTGCCAGCAGCTCAGGGTCGGCTGGCTACACCTTC.

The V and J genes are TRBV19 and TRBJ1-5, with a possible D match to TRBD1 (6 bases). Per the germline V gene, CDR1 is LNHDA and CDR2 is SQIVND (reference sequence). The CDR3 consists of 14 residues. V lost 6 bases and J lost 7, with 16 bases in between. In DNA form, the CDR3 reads TGTGCCAGTAGCCAGACATATGGGGGCCAGCCCCAGCATTTT. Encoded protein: CASSQTYGGQPQHF.

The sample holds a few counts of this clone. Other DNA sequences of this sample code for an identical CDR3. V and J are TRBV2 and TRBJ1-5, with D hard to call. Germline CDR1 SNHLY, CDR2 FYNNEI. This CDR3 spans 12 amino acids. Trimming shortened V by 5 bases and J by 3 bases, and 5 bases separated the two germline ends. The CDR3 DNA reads TGTGCCAGCAGTAGAGACAATCAGCCCCAGCATTTT. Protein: CASSRDNQPQHF.

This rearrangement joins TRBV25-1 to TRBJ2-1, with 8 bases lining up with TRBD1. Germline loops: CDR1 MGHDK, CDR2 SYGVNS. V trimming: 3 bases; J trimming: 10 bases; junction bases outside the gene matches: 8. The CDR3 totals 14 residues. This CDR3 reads CASSDSVRGLEQFF. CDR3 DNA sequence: TGTGCCAGCAGTGACTCCGTCAGGGGGCTAGAGCAGTTCTTC.

The CDR3 region is CASRRSRGQSQTQYF. CDR3 coding DNA: TGTGCCAGCAGACGATCGAGGGGACAGAGTCAGACCCAGTACTTC. The rearrangement joins TRBV28 to TRBJ2-5; TRBD1 matches 7 bases. The CDR3 has 15 residues. Germline CDR1 and CDR2: MDHEN and SYDVKM. With V trimmed by 6 bases and J by 6 bases, 13 bases remained unmatched.

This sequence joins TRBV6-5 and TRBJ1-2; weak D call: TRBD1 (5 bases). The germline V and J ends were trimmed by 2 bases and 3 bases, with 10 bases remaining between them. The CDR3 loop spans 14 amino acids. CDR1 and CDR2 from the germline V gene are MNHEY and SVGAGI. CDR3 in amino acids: CASSYPGGDYGYTF. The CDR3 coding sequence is TGTGCCAGCAGTTACCCCGGGGGGGACTATGGCTACACCTTC.

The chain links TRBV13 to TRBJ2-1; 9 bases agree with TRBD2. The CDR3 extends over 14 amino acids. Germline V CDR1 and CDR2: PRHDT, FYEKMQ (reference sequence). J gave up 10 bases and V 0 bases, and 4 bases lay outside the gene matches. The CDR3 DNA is TGTGCCAGCAGCTTAGGAGCTAGCGGGATAGAGCAGTTCTTC. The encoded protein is CASSLGASGIEQFF.

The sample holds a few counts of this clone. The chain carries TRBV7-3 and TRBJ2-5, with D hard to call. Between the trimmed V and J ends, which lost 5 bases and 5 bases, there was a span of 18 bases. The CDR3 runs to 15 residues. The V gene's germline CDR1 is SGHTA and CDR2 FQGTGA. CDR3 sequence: CASSARNNPAETQYF. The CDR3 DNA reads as TGTGCCAGCAGCGCCAGGAATAACCCGGCTGAGACCCAGTACTTC.

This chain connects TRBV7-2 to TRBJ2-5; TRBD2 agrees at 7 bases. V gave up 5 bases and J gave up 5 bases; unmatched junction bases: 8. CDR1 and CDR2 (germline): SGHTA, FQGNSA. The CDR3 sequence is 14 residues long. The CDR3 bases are TGTGCCAGCAGCGTGTCCGGGCGGGAGGAGACCCAGTACTTC. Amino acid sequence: CASSVSGREETQYF.

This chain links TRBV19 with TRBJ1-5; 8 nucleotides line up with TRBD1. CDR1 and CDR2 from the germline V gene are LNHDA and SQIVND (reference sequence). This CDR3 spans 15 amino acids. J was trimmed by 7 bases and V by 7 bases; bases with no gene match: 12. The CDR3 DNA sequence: TGTGCCAGTAATCCATCCCGGACAGGGACCCAGCCCCAGCATTTT. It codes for CASNPSRTGTQPQHF.

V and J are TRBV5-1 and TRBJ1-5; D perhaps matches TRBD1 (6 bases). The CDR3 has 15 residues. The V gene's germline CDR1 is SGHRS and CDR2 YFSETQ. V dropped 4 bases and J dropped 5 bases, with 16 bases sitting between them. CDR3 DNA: TGCGCCAGCAGCGAGTCCGGGAGGGGGGATCAGCCCCAGCATTTT. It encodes CASSESGRGDQPQHF.

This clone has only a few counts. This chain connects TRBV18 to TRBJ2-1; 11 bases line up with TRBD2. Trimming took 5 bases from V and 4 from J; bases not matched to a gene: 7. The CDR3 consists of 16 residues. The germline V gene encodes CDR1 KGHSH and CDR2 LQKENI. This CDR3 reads CASSYGGLAEYNEQFF. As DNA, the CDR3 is TGTGCCAGCTCATATGGGGGACTAGCGGAATACAATGAGCAGTTCTTC.

The CDR3 DNA follows: TGTGCCAGCCGGACCCTCCCGCAGGGTGGCGAGCAGTACTTC. It encodes CASRTLPQGGEQYF. This chain connects TRBV9 to TRBJ2-7; the D gene is possibly TRBD1 (5 bases). Trimming pared 7 bases from V and 6 bases from J, leaving 20 bases between. This CDR3 comprises 14 residues. CDR1 SGDLS and CDR2 YYNGEE come from the germline V gene.

The CDR3 loop is CSVNRQETHGYTF. CDR3 in DNA: TGCAGCGTCAATCGACAGGAGACTCATGGCTACACCTTC. V usage is TRBV29-1 and J usage is TRBJ1-2; D is perhaps TRBD1 (6 bases). Trimming left V 6 bases short and J 6 bases short, with 17 bases between. Germline CDR1 and CDR2: SQVTM and ANQGSEA. CDR3 length: 13 residues.

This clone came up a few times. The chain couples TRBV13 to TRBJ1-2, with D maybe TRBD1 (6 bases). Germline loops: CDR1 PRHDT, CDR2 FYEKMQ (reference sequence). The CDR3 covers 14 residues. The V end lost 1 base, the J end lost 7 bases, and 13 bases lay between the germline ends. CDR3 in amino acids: CASSLAGRTAGYTF. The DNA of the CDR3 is TGTGCCAGCAGCTTAGCGGGAAGGACAGCTGGCTACACCTTC.

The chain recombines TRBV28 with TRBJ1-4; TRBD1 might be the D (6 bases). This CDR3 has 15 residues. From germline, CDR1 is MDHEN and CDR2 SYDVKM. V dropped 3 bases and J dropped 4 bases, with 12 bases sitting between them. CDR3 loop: CASSFGGRGNEKLFF. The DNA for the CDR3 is TGTGCCAGCAGTTTCGGGGGGCGCGGTAATGAAAAACTGTTTTTT. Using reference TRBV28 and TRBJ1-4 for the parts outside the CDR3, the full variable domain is DVKVTQSSRYLVKRTGEKVFLECVQDMDHENMFWYRQDPGLGLRLIYFSYDVKMKEKGDIPEGYSVSREKKERFSLILESASTNQTSMYLCASSFGGRGNEKLFFGSGTQLSVL.

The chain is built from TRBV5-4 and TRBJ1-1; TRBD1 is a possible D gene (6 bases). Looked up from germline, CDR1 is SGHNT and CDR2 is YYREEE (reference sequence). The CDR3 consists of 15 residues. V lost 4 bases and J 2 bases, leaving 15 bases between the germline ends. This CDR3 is CASSPQTGSNTEAFF. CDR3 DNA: TGTGCCAGCAGCCCTCAGACAGGATCTAACACTGAAGCTTTCTTT. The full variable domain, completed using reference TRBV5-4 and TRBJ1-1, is ETGVTQSPTHLIKTRGQQVTLRCSSQSGHNTVSWYQQALGQGPQFIFQYYREEENGRGNFPPRFSGLQFPNYSSELNVNALELDDSALYLCASSPQTGSNTEAFFGQGTRLTVV.

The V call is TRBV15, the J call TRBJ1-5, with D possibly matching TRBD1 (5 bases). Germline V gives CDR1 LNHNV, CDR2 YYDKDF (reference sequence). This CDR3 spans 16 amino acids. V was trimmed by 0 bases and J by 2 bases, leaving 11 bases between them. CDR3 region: CATSREGHWGNQPQHF. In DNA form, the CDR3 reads TGTGCCACCAGCAGAGAAGGACATTGGGGCAATCAGCCCCAGCATTTT. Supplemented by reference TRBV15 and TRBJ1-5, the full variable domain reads DAMVIQNPRYQVTQFGKPVTLSCSQTLNHNVMYWYQQKSSQAPKLLFHYYDKDFNNEADTPDNFQSRRPNTSFCFLDIRSPGLGDTAMYLCATSREGHWGNQPQHFGDGTRLSIL.

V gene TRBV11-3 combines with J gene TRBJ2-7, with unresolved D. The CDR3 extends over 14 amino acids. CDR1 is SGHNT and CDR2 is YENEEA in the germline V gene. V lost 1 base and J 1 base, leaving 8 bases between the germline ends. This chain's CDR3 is CASSLGAGSYEQYF. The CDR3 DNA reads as TGTGCCAGCAGCTTAGGTGCAGGTTCCTACGAGCAGTACTTC.

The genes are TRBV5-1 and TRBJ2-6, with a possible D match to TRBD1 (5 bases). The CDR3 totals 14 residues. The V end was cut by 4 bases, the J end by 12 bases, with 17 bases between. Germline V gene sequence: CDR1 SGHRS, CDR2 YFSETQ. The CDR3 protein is CASSPDSAGGVLTF. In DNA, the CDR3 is TGCGCCAGCAGCCCTGACAGCGCCGGCGGCGTCCTGACTTTC.

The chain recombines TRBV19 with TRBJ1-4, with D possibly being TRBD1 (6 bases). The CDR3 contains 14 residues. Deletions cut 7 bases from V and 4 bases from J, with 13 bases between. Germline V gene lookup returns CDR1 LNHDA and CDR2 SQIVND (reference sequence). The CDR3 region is CASNVGGNNEKLFF. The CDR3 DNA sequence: TGTGCCAGTAACGTAGGGGGAAATAATGAAAAACTGTTTTTT. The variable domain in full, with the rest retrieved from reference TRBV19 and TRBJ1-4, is DGGITQSPKYLFRKEGQNVTLSCEQNLNHDAMYWYRQDPGQGLRLIYYSQIVNDFQKGDIAEGYSVSREKKESFPLTVTSAQKNPTAFYLCASNVGGNNEKLFFGSGTQLSVL.

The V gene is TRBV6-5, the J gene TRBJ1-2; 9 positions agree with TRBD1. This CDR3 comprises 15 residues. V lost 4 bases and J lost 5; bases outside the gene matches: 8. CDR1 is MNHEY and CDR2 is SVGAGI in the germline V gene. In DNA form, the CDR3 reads TGTGCCAGCAGTTCTCGACAGGGGGGGGATTATGGCTACACCTTC. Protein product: CASSSRQGGDYGYTF.

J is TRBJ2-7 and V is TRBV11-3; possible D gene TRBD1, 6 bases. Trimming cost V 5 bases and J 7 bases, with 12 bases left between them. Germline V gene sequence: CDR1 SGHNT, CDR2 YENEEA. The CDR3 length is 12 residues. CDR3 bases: TGTGCCAGCAGCGGGACACGCGGAGAGCAGTACTTC. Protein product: CASSGTRGEQYF.

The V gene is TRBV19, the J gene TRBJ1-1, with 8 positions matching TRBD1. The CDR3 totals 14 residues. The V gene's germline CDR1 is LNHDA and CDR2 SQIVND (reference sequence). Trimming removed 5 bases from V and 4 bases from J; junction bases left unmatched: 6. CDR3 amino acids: CASSHGQGVTEAFF. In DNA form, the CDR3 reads TGTGCCAGTAGTCACGGACAGGGAGTCACTGAAGCTTTCTTT.

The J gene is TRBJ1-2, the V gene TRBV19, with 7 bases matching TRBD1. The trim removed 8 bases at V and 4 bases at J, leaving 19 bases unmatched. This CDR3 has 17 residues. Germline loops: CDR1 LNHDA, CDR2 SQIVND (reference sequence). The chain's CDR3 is CASYKTGTARSLYGYTF. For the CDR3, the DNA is TGTGCCAGTTATAAAACCGGGACAGCCCGATCCCTCTATGGCTACACCTTC.

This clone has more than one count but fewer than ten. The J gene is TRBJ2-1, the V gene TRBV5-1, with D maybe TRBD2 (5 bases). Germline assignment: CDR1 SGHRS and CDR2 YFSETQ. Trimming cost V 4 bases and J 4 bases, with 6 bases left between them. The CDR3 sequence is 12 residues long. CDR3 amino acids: CASSRGYNEQFF. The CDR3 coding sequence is TGCGCCAGCAGCCGGGGTTACAATGAGCAGTTCTTC. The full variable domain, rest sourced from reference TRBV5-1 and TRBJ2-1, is KAGVTQTPRYLIKTRGQQVTLSCSPISGHRSVSWYQQTPGQGLQFLFEYFSETQRNKGNFPGRFSGRQFSNSRSEMNVSTLELGDSALYLCASSRGYNEQFFGPGTRLTVL.

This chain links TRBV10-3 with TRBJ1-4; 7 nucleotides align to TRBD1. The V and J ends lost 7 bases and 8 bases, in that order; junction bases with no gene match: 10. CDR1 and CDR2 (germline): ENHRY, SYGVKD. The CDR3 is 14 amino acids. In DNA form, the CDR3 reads TGTGCCATCATTATTGACAGGGAGGAGGAAAAACTGTTTTTT. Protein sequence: CAIIIDREEEKLFF.

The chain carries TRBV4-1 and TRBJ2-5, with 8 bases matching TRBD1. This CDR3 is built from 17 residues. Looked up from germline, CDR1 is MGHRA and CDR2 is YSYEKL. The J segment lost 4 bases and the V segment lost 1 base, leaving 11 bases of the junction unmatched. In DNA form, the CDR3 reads TGCGCCAGCAGCCAAGGGTTGCAGGGGGCATACGCAGAGACCCAGTACTTC. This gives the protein CASSQGLQGAYAETQYF.

The CDR3 DNA is TGTGCCAGCGGACAGGGGAGATCCTACGAGCAGTACTTC. Its protein product is CASGQGRSYEQYF. V is TRBV13 and J is TRBJ2-7; 9 positions agree with TRBD1. CDR1 is PRHDT, CDR2 FYEKMQ, per germline (reference sequence). The CDR3 has 13 residues. V lost 8 bases and J lost 1; bases outside the gene matches: 3.